The rows below give T cell receptor beta chains drawn from one sample of a study of CD8 T cells in ankylosing spondylitis. TCRdb called the 5' RACE reads again in MiXCR, with one record for every CDR3 protein. Among approximately 520,000 distinct CDR3 sequences listed, about 5% were seen once. Sequenced input: blood, either unsorted or a sorted T cell fraction (not recorded which). The origin of the receptors is a male donor with ankylosing spondylitis. Both conserved end residues are part of each CDR3. A D gene is named only where the DNA matches it firmly. Part of the rows lack a size; the others show once, few, many or a class for expanded clones.

V gene	clone size	J gene	D gene	CDR3 protein	CDR3 DNA
TRBV7-9	many	TRBJ1-2	.	CASSLVAANGYTF	TGTGCCAGCAGCTTAGTGGCCGCGAATGGCTACACCTTC
TRBV7-2	many	TRBJ1-1	.	CASSLRVRDTEAFF	TGTGCCAGCAGCCTCAGGGTAAGGGACACTGAAGCTTTCTTT
TRBV6-6	many	TRBJ1-1	.	CASKRAFEAFF	TGTGCCAGCAAACGGGCTTTTGAAGCTTTCTTT
TRBV18	.	TRBJ2-7	.	CASSPGTSTNEQYF	TGTGCCAGCTCTCCCGGGACATCGACCAACGAGCAGTACTTC
TRBV5-6	.	TRBJ2-5	.	CASSFDETQHF	TGTGCCAGCAGCTTCGATGAGACCCAGCACTTC
TRBV11-1	many	TRBJ2-7	TRBD2	CASSLARGLAGEQYF	TGTGCCAGCAGCTTAGCCCGAGGTCTAGCGGGGGAGCAGTACTTC
TRBV6-5	many	TRBJ1-2	.	CASSYKGGGYGYTF	TGTGCCAGCAGTTACAAGGGGGGGGGCTATGGCTACACCTTC
TRBV10-2	.	TRBJ2-3	.	CATGSFSTDTQYF	TGCGCCACCGGGAGTTTTAGCACAGATACGCAGTATTTT
TRBV5-1	many	TRBJ2-1	.	CASSLDGGNSYNEQFF	TGCGCCAGCAGCTTGGATGGCGGCAACTCCTACAATGAGCAGTTCTTC
TRBV5-1	many	TRBJ2-7	.	CASSLWKVSGDEQYF	TGCGCCAGCAGCTTGTGGAAGGTCTCCGGTGACGAGCAGTACTTC
TRBV20-1	many	TRBJ2-7	.	CSARDTQGRLDLEQYF	TGCAGTGCTAGAGATACGCAGGGGCGGCTAGATCTCGAGCAGTACTTC
TRBV6-5	.	TRBJ2-7	.	CASSYSTGLQVYEQYF	TGTGCCAGCAGTTACTCGACTGGTTTACAGGTCTACGAGCAGTACTTC
TRBV21-1	many	TRBJ2-6	.	CASRGRHSGANVLTF	TGTGCCAGCAGAGGCAGACACTCTGGGGCCAACGTCCTGACTTTC
TRBV12-3/TRBV12-4	many	TRBJ1-1	.	CASSYTGTPKAFF	TGTGCCAGCAGTTACACCGGGACTCCTAAAGCTTTCTTT
TRBV6-2/TRBV6-3	many	TRBJ2-1	.	CASSPWTVSNEQFF	TGTGCCAGCAGTCCATGGACAGTTTCCAATGAGCAGTTCTTC
TRBV6-5	many	TRBJ2-3	.	CASSSFGSWGTDTQYF	TGTGCCAGCAGTTCTTTCGGTAGCTGGGGCACAGATACGCAGTATTTT
TRBV5-1	many	TRBJ2-7	.	CASSYVEGGENEQYF	TGCGCCAGCAGCTACGTTGAAGGGGGGGAGAACGAGCAGTACTTC
TRBV5-5	many	TRBJ1-1	.	CASSEPYRGGDTEAFF	TGTGCCAGCAGCGAGCCCTACAGAGGTGGGGACACTGAAGCTTTCTTT
TRBV11-2	many	TRBJ1-1	.	CASINTGLNTEAFF	TGTGCCAGCATCAACACAGGGTTGAACACTGAAGCTTTCTTT
TRBV12-3/TRBV12-4	.	TRBJ1-5	.	CASSLAQGFGQPQHF	TGTGCCAGCAGTTTAGCGCAAGGGTTCGGTCAGCCCCAGCATTTT
TRBV6-5	many	TRBJ1-4	.	CASSYSGRVGEKLFF	TGTGCCAGCAGTTACTCGGGCAGGGTTGGTGAAAAACTGTTTTTT
TRBV9	many	TRBJ2-1	TRBD2	CASSGRTSGESSYNEQFF	TGTGCCAGCAGCGGGAGGACTAGCGGGGAGAGCTCCTACAATGAGCAGTTCTTC
TRBV7-8	many	TRBJ2-7	TRBD2	CASSPNREGPSYEQYF	TGTGCCAGCAGCCCAAACCGGGAGGGTCCTTCCTACGAGCAGTACTTC
TRBV28	many	TRBJ2-1	TRBD2	CASKGSLAGGYNEQFF	TGTGCCAGTAAGGGGTCTCTAGCGGGAGGTTACAATGAGCAGTTCTTC
TRBV28	many	TRBJ1-1	.	CASSYRVGVTEAFF	TGTGCCAGCAGTTACAGGGTTGGGGTCACTGAAGCTTTCTTT
TRBV6-1	many	TRBJ1-2	.	CASSRDPNYGYTF	TGTGCCAGCAGTCGGGACCCTAACTATGGCTACACCTTC
TRBV20-1	many	TRBJ1-2	TRBD1	CSARDRTGSYGYTF	TGCAGTGCTAGAGACCGGACAGGTTCCTATGGCTACACCTTC
TRBV29-1	many	TRBJ2-3	.	CSVLRTGGTDTQYF	TGCAGCGTCCTGAGGACTGGGGGCACAGATACGCAGTATTTT
TRBV15	.	TRBJ2-1	TRBD1	CATSRGDRSRYNEQFF	TGTGCCACCAGCAGAGGGGACAGGTCGAGGTACAATGAGCAGTTCTTC
TRBV20-1	many	TRBJ1-4	.	CSAFPGGRGEKLFF	TGCAGTGCTTTCCCGGGGGGGAGGGGCGAAAAACTGTTTTTT
TRBV20-1	many	TRBJ1-1	.	CSARSKSGNTEAFF	TGCAGTGCTCGTAGTAAATCCGGGAACACTGAAGCTTTCTTT
TRBV27	many	TRBJ2-3	.	CASSLAEFSTDTQYF	TGTGCCAGCAGTTTGGCGGAATTTAGCACAGATACGCAGTATTTT
TRBV7-6	few	TRBJ2-1	.	CASSLGEGRRGGFF	TGTGCCAGCAGCTTGGGAGAAGGGAGAAGAGGTGGGTTCTTC
TRBV7-9	.	TRBJ1-2	.	CASSLVFRENDYGYTF	TGTGCCAGCAGCTTAGTTTTCCGGGAAAATGACTATGGCTACACCTTC
TRBV20-1	many	TRBJ2-3	TRBD2	CSISGGTSTDTQYF	TGCAGTATTAGCGGGGGAACTAGCACAGATACGCAGTATTTT
TRBV4-3	many	TRBJ2-2	.	CASSQGQSRVANTGELFF	TGCGCCAGCAGCCAAGGACAGAGTCGAGTCGCGAACACCGGGGAGCTGTTTTTT
TRBV25-1	.	TRBJ2-1	.	CASSAGGSYNEQFF	TGTGCCAGCAGTGCAGGAGGGAGCTACAATGAGCAGTTCTTC
TRBV4-2	many	TRBJ2-7	.	CASSQGQGIYEQYF	TGTGCCAGCAGCCAAGGGCAGGGGATTTACGAGCAGTACTTC
TRBV5-4	many	TRBJ2-7	TRBD2	CASSLEGTSGSIYEQYF	TGTGCCAGCAGCTTGGAGGGGACTAGCGGGAGCATATATGAGCAGTACTTC
TRBV4-2	.	TRBJ2-6	TRBD1	CASSQRQGLLAGANVLTF	TGTGCCAGCAGCCAGAGACAGGGTCTCCTCGCTGGGGCCAACGTCCTGACTTTC